This TCR beta chain was captured by sequencing in a study of T cell clonality in common variable immunodeficiency. Findings and limits, study-wide: CVID subjects had higher TCRbeta clonality than healthy controls, most marked in about a third.

Germline CDR1 is SGHTA and CDR2 is FQGNSA. Trimming took 5 bases from V and 2 from J; bases not matched to a gene: 6. The length of the CDR3 is 15 residues. This clone was counted many times. Its antigen remains unknown. Read data end 3 residues before the CDR3 end; the end is taken from the germline J gene. Other DNA sequences from this sample encode an identical CDR3 as well. Control and CVID samples contributed equal amounts of genomic DNA. Assay used: immunoSEQ multiplex PCR; TCRdb lists only in-frame clones, some missing. The sample has 40,000 to 45,000 clones, none seen only once. This TCR came from a person aged 18 to 70 in good health. V gene TRBV7-2 combines with J gene TRBJ2-7, with 10 nucleotides matching TRBD2. What was sequenced was peripheral blood mononuclear cells. The CDR3 DNA, read in part, is TGTGCCAGCAGCCTTCTAGCGGGGGTTACCTACGAG. Its protein product is CASSLLAGVTYE. The complete CDR3 reads CASSLLAGVTYEQYF.